The rows below give T cell receptor beta chains drawn from one sample of a study of cytomegalovirus exposure and HLA in healthy donors. TCRdb's table, derived via immunoSEQ multiplex PCR, lists solely in-frame clones and lacks some. The repertoire holds approximately 150,000 clones, with approximately 80% as singletons. Sequencing was carried out using PBMCs. These receptors were collected from a woman between 35 and 50 years old in good health and CMV-seropositive. CDR3s include the opening cysteine and the closing phenylalanine or tryptophan. D genes are given only for firm matches. The size of a clone is reported for some rows only, either as once, few or many, or as a class for expanded clones.

d_gene,j_gene,abundance,v_gene,CDR3aa,CDR3nt
TRBD2,TRBJ2-5,once,TRBV30,CAFAGGRETQYF,TGTGCCTTTGCGGGGGGGAGGGAGACCCAGTACTTC
.,TRBJ2-2,.,TRBV14,CASSPVSGTTGELFF,TGTGCCAGCAGCCCCGTCAGCGGAACCACCGGGGAGCTGTTTTTT
TRBD2,TRBJ2-7,.,TRBV2,CASSTSGGYEQYF,TGTGCCAGCAGTACTAGCGGGGGATACGAGCAGTACTTC
.,TRBJ1-1,.,TRBV7-9,CASSFRGQLTEAFF,TGTGCCAGCAGCTTCAGAGGACAGCTCACTGAAGCTTTCTTT
TRBD2,TRBJ2-2,.,TRBV5-4,CASSLVLAGANTGELFF,TGTGCCAGCAGCTTGGTCTTAGCGGGAGCGAACACCGGGGAGCTGTTTTTT
TRBD1,TRBJ1-1,.,TRBV18,CASSGQTGGTEAFF,TGTGCCAGCTCAGGACAGACAGGGGGGACTGAAGCTTTCTTT
.,TRBJ1-1,.,TRBV30,CAWSVQLTNTEAFF,TGTGCCTGGAGTGTACAGCTTACGAACACTGAAGCTTTCTTT
TRBD1,TRBJ2-7,.,TRBV19,CASSPPGTGSFSYEQYF,TGTGCCAGTAGTCCCCCGGGGACAGGGAGTTTCTCCTACGAGCAGTACTTC
TRBD1,TRBJ2-2,.,TRBV4-1,CASSQGGQGHTGELFF,TGCGCCAGCAGCCAAGGGGGACAGGGGCACACCGGGGAGCTGTTTTTT
.,TRBJ2-5,.,TRBV7-2,CASSFLANQETQYF,TGTGCCAGCAGCTTTCTAGCGAACCAAGAGACCCAGTACTTC
TRBD2,TRBJ2-1,once,TRBV10-3,CAIGTGTSGRTLMRNEQFF,TGTGCCATCGGAACCGGGACTAGCGGGAGGACGCTGATGAGGAATGAGCAGTTCTTC
TRBD2,TRBJ2-5,.,TRBV7-7,CASSYGTSVQETQYF,TGTGCCAGCAGCTACGGGACTAGCGTCCAAGAGACCCAGTACTTC
.,TRBJ1-1,.,TRBV2,CASTAQENTEAFF,TGTGCCAGCACCGCACAGGAGAACACTGAAGCTTTCTTT
TRBD1,TRBJ2-3,.,TRBV19,CASSAPRTGPDTQYF,TGTGCCAGTAGTGCCCCGAGGACAGGGCCAGATACGCAGTATTTT
.,TRBJ2-1,.,TRBV14,CASSQVLAGPREQFF,TGTGCCAGCAGCCAAGTACTCGCGGGCCCCAGGGAGCAGTTCTTC
.,TRBJ1-2,once,TRBV6-5,CASRPDISYGYTF,TGTGCCAGCAGACCCGACATCTCCTATGGCTACACCTTC
TRBD1,TRBJ2-7,.,TRBV7-9,CASSLAVPGGYEQYF,TGTGCCAGCAGCTTAGCGGTCCCAGGGGGCTACGAGCAGTACTTC
.,TRBJ1-1,.,TRBV11-2,CASSFLLSTEAFF,TGTGCCAGCAGTTTTCTTCTAAGCACTGAAGCTTTCTTT
.,TRBJ2-7,.,TRBV6-5,CASSYSSSGYEQYF,TGTGCCAGCAGTTACTCGTCATCGGGCTACGAGCAGTACTTC
.,TRBJ2-3,.,TRBV2,CASSEGRLHQSTDTQYF,TGTGCCAGCAGTGAAGGAAGACTGCACCAGAGTACAGATACGCAGTATTTT
TRBD1,TRBJ2-2,.,TRBV6-5,CASSLRTGKNTGELFF,TGTGCCAGCAGTTTAAGGACAGGGAAGAACACCGGGGAGCTGTTTTTT
.,TRBJ1-1,few,TRBV27,CASSLWAGDKVEAFF,TGTGCCAGCAGTTTATGGGCAGGGGATAAGGTTGAAGCTTTCTTT
.,TRBJ1-2,.,TRBV7-9,CASSLANGGGYTF,TGTGCCAGCAGCTTAGCGAATGGCGGGGGCTACACCTTC
TRBD1,TRBJ2-7,.,TRBV18,CASSPGQGVPYEQYF,TGTGCCAGCTCACCGGGGCAGGGGGTACCCTACGAGCAGTACTTC
TRBD1,TRBJ2-2,.,TRBV5-1,CASSQGTGETGELFF,TGCGCCAGCAGCCAAGGGACAGGGGAGACCGGGGAGCTGTTTTTT
.,TRBJ1-5,.,TRBV30,CAWSVRGTSNQPQHF,TGTGCCTGGAGTGTGCGGGGGACAAGCAATCAGCCCCAGCATTTT
.,TRBJ1-4,.,TRBV6-1,CASSAAGLDSTNEKLFF,TGTGCCAGCAGTGCGGCCGGGTTGGACTCAACTAATGAAAAACTGTTTTTT
TRBD2,TRBJ2-1,.,TRBV5-6,CASSRGLAGGPGYNEQFF,TGTGCCAGCAGCAGGGGACTAGCGGGAGGGCCGGGATACAATGAGCAGTTCTTC
TRBD1,TRBJ1-2,.,TRBV7-9,CSSSLVPGGYGYTF,TGTTCCAGCAGCTTAGTGCCAGGGGGCTATGGCTACACCTTC
TRBD1,TRBJ1-1,.,TRBV5-1,CASSSRDRNTEAFF,TGCGCCAGCAGCTCCCGGGACAGGAACACTGAAGCTTTCTTT